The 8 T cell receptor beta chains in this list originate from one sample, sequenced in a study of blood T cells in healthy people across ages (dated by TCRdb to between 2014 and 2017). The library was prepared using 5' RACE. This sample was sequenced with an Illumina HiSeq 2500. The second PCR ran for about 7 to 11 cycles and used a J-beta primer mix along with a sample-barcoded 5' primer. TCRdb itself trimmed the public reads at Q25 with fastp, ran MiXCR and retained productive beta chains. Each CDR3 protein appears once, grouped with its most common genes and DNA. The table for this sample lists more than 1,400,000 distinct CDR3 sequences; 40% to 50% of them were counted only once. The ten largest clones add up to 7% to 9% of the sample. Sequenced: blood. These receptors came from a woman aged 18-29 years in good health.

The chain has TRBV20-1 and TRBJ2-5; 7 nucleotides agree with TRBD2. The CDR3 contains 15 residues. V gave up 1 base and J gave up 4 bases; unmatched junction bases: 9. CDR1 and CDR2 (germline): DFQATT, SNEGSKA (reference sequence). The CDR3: CSARVGGRAVETQYF. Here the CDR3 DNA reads TGCAGTGCTAGAGTGGGTGGGAGGGCCGTAGAGACCCAGTACTTC.

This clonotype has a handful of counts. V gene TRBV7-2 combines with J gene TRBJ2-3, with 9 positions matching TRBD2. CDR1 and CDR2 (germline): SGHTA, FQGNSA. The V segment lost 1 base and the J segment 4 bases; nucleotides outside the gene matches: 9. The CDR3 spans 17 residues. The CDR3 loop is CASSLGVAGDPADTQYF. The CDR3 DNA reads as TGTGCCAGCAGCTTAGGGGTAGCGGGAGATCCGGCAGATACGCAGTATTTT.

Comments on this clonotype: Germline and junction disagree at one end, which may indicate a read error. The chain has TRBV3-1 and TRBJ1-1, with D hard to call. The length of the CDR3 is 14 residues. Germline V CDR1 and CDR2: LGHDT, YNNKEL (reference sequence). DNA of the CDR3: TGTGCCAGCGGCCAAGATCTTTTGGGTTTTGAAGCTTTCTTT. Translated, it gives CASGQDLLGFEAFF.

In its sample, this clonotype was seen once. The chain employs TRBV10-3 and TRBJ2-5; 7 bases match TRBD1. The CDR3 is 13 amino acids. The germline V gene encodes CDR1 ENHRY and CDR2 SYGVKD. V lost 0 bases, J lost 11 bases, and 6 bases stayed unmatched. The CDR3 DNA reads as TGTGCCATCAGTGAGTCTTGGGACAGAGGGCAGTACTTC. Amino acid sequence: CAISESWDRGQYF.

CDR3 residues: CASSLAHGGFYNEQFF. In nucleotides, the CDR3 is TGTGCCAGCAGCTTAGCGCACGGAGGATTCTACAATGAGCAGTTCTTC. This chain links TRBV7-2 with TRBJ2-1; possible D gene TRBD2, 5 bases. Trimming cost V 0 bases and J 3 bases, with 12 bases left between them. CDR3 length: 16 residues. Germline V CDR1 and CDR2: SGHTA, FQGNSA.

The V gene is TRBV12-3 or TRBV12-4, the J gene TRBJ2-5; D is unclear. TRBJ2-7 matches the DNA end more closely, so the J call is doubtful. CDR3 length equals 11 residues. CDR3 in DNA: TGTGCCAGCAGTTACACGCGCGAGCAGTACTTC. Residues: CASSYTREQYF.

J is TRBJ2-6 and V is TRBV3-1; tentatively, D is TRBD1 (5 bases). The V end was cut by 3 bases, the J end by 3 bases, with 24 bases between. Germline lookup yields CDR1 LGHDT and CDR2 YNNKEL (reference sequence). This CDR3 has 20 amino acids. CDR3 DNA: TGTGCCAGCAGCCACCCCCAGGGTAAGTTTGGAACTCTTGGGGCCAACGTCCTGACTTTC. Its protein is CASSHPQGKFGTLGANVLTF.

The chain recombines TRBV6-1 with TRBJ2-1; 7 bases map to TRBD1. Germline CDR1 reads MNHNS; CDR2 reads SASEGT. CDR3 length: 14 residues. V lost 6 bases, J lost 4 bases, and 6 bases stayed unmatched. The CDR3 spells CASRRGTVYNEQFF. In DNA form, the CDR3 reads TGTGCCAGCAGGAGGGGGACAGTATACAATGAGCAGTTCTTC.